This entry features one TCR beta chain sequence. Its antigen is unidentified. The data belong to a study of T cell responses to AZD1222 COVID-19 vaccine. The method was immunoSEQ multiplex PCR; TCRdb's version includes in-frame clones alone and lacks a portion of them. The table lists some 130,000 clones, about 91% of them singletons. Study findings and constraints: Variant regions that are unmutated are reportedly the target of nearly half of spike-specific TCRs. No day 14 peak samples; only post-peak repertoires were characterized.

The CDR3 runs 15 residues. Trimming left V 0 bases short and J 1 base short, with 9 bases between. Germline V CDR1 and CDR2: LGHDT, YNNKEL (reference sequence). This sequence originates from an adult in good health. The chain joins TRBV3-1 (or the pseudogene TRBV3-2) to TRBJ2-5; D gene uncertain. Sample: peripheral blood, taken on day 0 of AZD1222 vaccination. DNA of the CDR3: TGTGCCAGCAGCCAAGATTGGGCACGCCAAGAGACCCAGTACTTC. Translated: CASSQDWARQETQYF.